This T cell receptor beta chain derives from a study of blood T cell repertoires in COVID-19. At the level of the study: Sites in the United States, Italy and Spain provided acute and convalescent COVID-19 samples.

This CDR3 contains 14 residues. V was trimmed by 5 bases and J by 4 bases, leaving 12 bases between them. CDR1 SEHNR and CDR2 FQNEAQ come from the germline V gene (reference sequence). Original analysis: Scientists estimated how many nucleated cells there were by amplifying reference gene primers. Sequencing was performed with immunoSEQ multiplex PCR; in TCRdb, only in-frame clones are kept and a portion is missing. The V and J calls and clone size were taken over from that table, and D and trimming were inferred from the DNA. The table has more than 90,000 clones, 82% seen once. This clonotype was obtained from a man older than 75 with acute or convalescent COVID-19. Sequenced: peripheral blood. This rearrangement joins TRBV7-9 to TRBJ1-5, with TRBD1 as a possible D gene (6 bases). CDR3 DNA: TGTGCCAGCAGCCCTTGGACAGAAAATCAGCCCCAGCATTTT. This codes for CASSPWTENQPQHF.